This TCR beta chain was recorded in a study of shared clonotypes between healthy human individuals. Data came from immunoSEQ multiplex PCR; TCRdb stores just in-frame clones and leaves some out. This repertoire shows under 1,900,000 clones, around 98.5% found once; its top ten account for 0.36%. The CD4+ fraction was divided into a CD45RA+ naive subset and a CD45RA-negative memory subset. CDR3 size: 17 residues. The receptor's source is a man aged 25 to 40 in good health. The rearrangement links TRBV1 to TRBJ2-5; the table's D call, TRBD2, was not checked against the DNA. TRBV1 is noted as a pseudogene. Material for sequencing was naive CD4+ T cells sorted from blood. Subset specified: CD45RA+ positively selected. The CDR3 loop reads CTSSQDRTSGSRETQYF. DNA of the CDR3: TGCACCAGCAGCCAAGATCGAACTAGCGGGAGCAGAGAGACCCAGTACTTC.